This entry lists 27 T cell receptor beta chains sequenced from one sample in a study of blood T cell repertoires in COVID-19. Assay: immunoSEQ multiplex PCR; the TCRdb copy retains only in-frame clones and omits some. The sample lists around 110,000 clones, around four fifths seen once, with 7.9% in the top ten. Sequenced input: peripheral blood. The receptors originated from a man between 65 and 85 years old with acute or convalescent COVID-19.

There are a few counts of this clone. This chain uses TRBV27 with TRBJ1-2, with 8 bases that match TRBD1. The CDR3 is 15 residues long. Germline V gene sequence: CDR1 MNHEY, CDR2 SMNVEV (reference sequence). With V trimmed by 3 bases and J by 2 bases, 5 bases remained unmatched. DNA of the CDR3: TGTGCCAGCAGTTTCGTTACAGGGGGAAACTATGGCTACACCTTC. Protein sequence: CASSFVTGGNYGYTF.

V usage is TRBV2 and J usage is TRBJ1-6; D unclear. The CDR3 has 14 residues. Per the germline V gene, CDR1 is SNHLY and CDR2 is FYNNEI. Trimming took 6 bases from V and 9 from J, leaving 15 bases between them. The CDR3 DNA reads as TGTGCCAGCAGCGTCAGGAAGTCCGTTTCACCCCTCCACTTT. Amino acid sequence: CASSVRKSVSPLHF.

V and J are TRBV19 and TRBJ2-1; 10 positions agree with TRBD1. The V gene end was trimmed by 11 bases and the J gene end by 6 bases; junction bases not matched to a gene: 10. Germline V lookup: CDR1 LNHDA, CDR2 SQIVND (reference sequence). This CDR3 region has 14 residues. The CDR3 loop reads CASTRQGAINEQFF. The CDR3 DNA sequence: TGTGCCTCCACCCGACAGGGGGCGATCAATGAGCAGTTCTTC. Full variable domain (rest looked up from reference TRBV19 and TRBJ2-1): DGGITQSPKYLFRKEGQNVTLSCEQNLNHDAMYWYRQDPGQGLRLIYYSQIVNDFQKGDIAEGYSVSREKKESFPLTVTSAQKNPTAFYLCASTRQGAINEQFFGPGTRLTVL.

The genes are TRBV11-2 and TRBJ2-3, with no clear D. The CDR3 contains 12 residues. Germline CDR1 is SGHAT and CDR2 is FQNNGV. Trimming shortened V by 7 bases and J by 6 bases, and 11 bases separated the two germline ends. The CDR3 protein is CASTMAVDTQYF. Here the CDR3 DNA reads TGTGCCAGCACCATGGCCGTGGATACGCAGTATTTT.

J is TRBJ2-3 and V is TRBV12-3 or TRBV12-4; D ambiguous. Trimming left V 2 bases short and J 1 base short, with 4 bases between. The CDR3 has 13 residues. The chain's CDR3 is CASSLWRTDTQYF. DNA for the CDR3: TGTGCCAGCAGTTTATGGCGCACAGATACGCAGTATTTT.

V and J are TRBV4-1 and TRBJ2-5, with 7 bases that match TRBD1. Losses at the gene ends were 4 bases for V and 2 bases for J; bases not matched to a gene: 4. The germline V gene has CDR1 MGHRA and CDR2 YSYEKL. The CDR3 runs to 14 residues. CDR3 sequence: CASSLRDRQETQYF. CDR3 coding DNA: TGCGCCAGCAGCCTACGGGACAGACAAGAGACCCAGTACTTC.

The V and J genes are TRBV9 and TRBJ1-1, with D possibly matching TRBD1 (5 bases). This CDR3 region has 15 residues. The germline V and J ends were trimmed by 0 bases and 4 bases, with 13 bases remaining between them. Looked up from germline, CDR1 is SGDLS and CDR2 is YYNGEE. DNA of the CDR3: TGTGCCAGCAGCGTAGAGAGCGGGGGGGGCACTGAAGCTTTCTTT. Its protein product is CASSVESGGGTEAFF.

For the CDR3, the DNA is TGTGCCAGCAGTTTGCGCCCGGGACAGGGGGCGAGTGGCTACACCTTC. Its translation is CASSLRPGQGASGYTF. The chain uses TRBV27 and TRBJ1-2; TRBD1 matches at 12 bases. Germline V lookup: CDR1 MNHEY, CDR2 SMNVEV (reference sequence). Losses at the gene ends were 3 bases for V and 7 bases for J; bases not matched to a gene: 9. CDR3 length: 16 amino acids.

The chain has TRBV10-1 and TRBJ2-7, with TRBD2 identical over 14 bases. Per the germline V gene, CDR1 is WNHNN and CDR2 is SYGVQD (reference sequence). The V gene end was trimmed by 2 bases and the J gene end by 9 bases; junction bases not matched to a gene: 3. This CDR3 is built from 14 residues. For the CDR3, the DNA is TGCGCCAGCAGTGAGGGGACTAGCGGGGGACCGCAGTACTTC. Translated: CASSEGTSGGPQYF.

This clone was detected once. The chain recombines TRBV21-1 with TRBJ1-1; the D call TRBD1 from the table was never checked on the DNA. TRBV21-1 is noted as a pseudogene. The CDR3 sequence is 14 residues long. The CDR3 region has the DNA TGTGCCAGCAGCAGAGGGGGACAGGGGATGGTGGCTTTCTTT. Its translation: CASSRGGQGMVAFF.

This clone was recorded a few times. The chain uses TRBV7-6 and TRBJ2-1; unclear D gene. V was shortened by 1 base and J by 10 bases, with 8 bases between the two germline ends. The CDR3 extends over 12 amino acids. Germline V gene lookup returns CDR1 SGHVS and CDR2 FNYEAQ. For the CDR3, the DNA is TGTGCCAGCAGCTTAGTCCGAGAGGAGCAGTTCTTC. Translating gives CASSLVREEQFF.

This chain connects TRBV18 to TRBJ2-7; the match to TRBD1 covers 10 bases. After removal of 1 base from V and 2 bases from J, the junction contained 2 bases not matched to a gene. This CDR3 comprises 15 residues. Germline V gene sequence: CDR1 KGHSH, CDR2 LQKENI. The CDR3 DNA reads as TGTGCCAGCTCACCACTGGGACAGGGGCCCTACGAGCAGTACTTC. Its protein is CASSPLGQGPYEQYF.

The CDR3 nucleotides are TGCAGCGGTTCCGGGACAGGGAATGAAAAACTGTTTTTT. Amino acid sequence: CSGSGTGNEKLFF. J is TRBJ1-4 and V is TRBV29-1; 9 nucleotides match TRBD1. Trimming took 7 bases from V and 5 from J; bases not matched to a gene: 5. The germline V gene encodes CDR1 SQVTM and CDR2 ANQGSEA. There are 13 residues in the CDR3.

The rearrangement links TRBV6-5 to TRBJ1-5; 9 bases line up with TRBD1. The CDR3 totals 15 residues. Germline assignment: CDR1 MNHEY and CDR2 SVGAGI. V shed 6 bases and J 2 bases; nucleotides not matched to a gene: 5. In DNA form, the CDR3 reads TGTGCCAGCAGGGGACAGGGAATGGGCAATCAGCCCCAGCATTTT. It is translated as CASRGQGMGNQPQHF.

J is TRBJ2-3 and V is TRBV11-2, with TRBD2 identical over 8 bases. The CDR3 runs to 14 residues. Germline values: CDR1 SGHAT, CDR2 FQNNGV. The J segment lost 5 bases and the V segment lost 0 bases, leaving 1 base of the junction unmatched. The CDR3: CASSLDGGGDTQYF. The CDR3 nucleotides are TGTGCCAGCAGCTTAGACGGGGGGGGAGATACGCAGTATTTT.

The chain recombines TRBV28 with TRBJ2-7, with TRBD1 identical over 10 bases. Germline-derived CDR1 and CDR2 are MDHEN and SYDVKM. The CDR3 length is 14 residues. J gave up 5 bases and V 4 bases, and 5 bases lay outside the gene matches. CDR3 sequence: CASSSGQGRDEQYF. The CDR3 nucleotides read TGTGCCAGCAGTTCGGGACAGGGGAGGGACGAGCAGTACTTC.

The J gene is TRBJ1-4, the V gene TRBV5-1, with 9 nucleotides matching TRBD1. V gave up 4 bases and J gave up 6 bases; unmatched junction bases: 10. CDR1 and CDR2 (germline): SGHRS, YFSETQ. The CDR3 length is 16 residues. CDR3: CASSEGQGQGYEKLFF. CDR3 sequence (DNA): TGCGCCAGCAGCGAAGGACAGGGACAGGGCTATGAAAAACTGTTTTTT.

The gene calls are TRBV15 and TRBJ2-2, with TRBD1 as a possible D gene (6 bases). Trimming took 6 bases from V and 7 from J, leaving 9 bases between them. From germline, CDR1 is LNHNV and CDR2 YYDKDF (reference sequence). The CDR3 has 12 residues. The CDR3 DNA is TGTGCCACCAGGGACAGCCTCGGGGAGCTGTTTTTT. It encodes CATRDSLGELFF.

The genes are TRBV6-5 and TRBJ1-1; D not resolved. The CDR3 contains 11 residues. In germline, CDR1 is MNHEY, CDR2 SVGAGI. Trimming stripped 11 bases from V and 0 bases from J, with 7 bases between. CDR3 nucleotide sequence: TGTGCCGGCGGATTGAACACTGAAGCTTTCTTT. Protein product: CAGGLNTEAFF.

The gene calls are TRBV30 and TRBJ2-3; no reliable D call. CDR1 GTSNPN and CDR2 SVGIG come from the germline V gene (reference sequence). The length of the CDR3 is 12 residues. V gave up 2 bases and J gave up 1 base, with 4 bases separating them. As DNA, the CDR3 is TGTGCCTGGAGTCCAGGCACAGATACGCAGTATTTT. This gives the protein CAWSPGTDTQYF.

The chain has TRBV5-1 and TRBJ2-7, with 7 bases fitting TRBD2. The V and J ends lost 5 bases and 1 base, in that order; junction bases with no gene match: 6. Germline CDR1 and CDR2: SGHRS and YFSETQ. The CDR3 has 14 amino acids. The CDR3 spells CASRVSGPSYEQYF. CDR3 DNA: TGCGCCAGCAGAGTTAGCGGGCCTTCCTACGAGCAGTACTTC.

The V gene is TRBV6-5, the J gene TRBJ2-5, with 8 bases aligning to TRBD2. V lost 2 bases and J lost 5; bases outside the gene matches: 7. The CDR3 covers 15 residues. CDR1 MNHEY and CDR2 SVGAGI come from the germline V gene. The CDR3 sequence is CASSYGRGAVETQYF. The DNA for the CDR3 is TGTGCCAGCAGTTACGGGCGGGGGGCGGTGGAGACCCAGTACTTC.

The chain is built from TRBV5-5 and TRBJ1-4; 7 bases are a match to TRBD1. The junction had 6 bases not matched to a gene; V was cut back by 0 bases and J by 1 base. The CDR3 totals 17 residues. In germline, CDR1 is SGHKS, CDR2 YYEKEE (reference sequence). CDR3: CASSLGTGMGTNEKLFF. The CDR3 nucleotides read TGTGCCAGCAGCTTGGGGACAGGAATGGGAACTAATGAAAAACTGTTTTTT.

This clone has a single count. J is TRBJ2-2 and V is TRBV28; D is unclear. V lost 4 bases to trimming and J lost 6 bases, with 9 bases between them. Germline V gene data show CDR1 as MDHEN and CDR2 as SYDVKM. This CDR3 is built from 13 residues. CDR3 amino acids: CASSSQVPGELFF. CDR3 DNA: TGTGCCAGCAGTTCCCAGGTTCCCGGGGAGCTGTTTTTT.

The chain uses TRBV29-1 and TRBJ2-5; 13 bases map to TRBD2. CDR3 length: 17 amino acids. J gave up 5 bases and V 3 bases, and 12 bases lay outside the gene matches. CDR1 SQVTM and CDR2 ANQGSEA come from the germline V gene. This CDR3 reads CSVEPGLAGVEWETQYF. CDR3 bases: TGCAGCGTTGAGCCAGGACTAGCGGGAGTAGAGTGGGAGACCCAGTACTTC.

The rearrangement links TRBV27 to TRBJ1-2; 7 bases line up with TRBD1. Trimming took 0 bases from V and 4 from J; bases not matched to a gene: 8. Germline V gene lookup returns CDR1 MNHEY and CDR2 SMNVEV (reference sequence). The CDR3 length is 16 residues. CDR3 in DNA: TGTGCCAGCAGTTTATCCGTGCCGGCAGGGGGCTATGGCTACACCTTC. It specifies CASSLSVPAGGYGYTF.

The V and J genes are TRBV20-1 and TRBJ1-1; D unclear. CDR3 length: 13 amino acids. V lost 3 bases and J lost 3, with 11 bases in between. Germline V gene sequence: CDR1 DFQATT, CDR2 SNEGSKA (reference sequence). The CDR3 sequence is CSASTDTHTEAFF. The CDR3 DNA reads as TGCAGTGCTAGTACTGACACCCACACTGAAGCTTTCTTT.